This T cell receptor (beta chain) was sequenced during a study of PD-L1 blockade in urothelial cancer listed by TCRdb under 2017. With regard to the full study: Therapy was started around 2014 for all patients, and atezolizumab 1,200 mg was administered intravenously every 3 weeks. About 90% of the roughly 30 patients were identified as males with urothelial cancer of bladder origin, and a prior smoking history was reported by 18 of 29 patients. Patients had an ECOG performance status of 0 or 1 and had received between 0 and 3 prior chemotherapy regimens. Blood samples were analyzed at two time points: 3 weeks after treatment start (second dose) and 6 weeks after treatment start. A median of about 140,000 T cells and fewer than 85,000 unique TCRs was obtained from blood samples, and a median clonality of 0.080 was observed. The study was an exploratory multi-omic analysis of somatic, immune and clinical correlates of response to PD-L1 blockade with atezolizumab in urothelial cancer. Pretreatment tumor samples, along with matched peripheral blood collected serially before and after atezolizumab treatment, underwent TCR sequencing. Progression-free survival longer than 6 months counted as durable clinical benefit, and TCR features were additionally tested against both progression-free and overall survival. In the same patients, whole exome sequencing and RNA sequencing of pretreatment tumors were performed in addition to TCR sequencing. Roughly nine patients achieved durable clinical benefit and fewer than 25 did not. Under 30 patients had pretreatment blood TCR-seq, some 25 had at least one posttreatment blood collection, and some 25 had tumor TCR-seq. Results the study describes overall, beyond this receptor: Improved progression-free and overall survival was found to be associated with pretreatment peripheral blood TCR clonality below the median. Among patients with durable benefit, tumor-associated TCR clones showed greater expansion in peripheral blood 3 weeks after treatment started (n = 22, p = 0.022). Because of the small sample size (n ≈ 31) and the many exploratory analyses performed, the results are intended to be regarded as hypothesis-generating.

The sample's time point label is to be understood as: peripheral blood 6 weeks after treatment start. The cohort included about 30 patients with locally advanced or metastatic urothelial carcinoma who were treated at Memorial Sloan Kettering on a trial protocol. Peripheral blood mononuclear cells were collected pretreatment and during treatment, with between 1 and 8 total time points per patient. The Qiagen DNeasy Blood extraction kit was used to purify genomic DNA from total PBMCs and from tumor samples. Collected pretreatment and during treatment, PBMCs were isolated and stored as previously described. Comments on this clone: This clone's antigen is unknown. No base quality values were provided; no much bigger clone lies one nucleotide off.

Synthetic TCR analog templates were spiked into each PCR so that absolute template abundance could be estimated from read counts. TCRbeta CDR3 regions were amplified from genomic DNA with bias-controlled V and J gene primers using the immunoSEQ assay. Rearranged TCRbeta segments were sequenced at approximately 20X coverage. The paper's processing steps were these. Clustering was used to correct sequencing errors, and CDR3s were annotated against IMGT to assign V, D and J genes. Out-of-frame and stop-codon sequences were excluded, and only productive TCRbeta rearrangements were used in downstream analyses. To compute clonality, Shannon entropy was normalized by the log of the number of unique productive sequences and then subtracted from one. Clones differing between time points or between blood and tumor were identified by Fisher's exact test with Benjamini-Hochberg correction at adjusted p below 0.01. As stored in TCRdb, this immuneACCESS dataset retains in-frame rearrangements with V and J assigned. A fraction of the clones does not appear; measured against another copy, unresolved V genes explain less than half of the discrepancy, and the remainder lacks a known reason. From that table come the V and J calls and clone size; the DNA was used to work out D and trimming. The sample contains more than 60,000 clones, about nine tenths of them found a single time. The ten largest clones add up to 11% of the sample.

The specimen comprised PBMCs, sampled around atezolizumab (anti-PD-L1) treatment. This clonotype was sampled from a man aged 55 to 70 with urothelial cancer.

At the DNA level, the sequence is TGTGCCAGCAGTTACCTTGGGGAGGGCGTCAATCAGCCCCAGCATTTT. This sequence encodes CASSYLGEGVNQPQHF. The receptor chain draws on TRBV6-6 and TRBJ1-5; the D gene lacks a confident call. CDR1 and CDR2 were assigned from the germline V gene (reference sequence) as MNHNY and SVGAGI. Measured from the cysteine to the phenylalanine, the CDR3 is 16 residues long. Only the CDR3 region is kept as DNA, spanning 48 bases read in frame from base 1. The V end loses 2 bases and the J end loses 3 bases, and a stretch of 14 bases separates them.